A selection of T cell receptor beta chains follows, all from one sample in a study of blood T cell repertoires in COVID-19. Assay used: immunoSEQ multiplex PCR; TCRdb lists only in-frame clones, some missing. This repertoire shows roughly 120,000 clones, almost 80% found once; its top ten account for under 20%. Sequencing was carried out using peripheral blood. The receptors originated from a woman aged 80 or over with active or convalescent COVID-19. The CDR3 runs from the conserved cysteine through the conserved F or W. The order of the fields is clone size, J gene, V gene, D gene, CDR3 protein, CDR3 DNA. A D gene is named only where the DNA matches it firmly. Clone size is shown for a subset of rows, as once, few, many or a class of expanded clone.

abundance: NA; j_gene: TRBJ2-7; v_gene: TRBV15; d_gene: NA; CDR3aa: CATSTYVSGLSYEQYF; CDR3nt: TGTGCCACCAGCACCTACGTGTCGGGACTCTCCTACGAGCAGTACTTC
abundance: once; j_gene: TRBJ2-3; v_gene: TRBV5-1; d_gene: NA; CDR3aa: CASSGKTGLAPTKVTDTQYF; CDR3nt: TGCGCCAGCAGCGGTAAAACAGGGTTGGCCCCCACTAAGGTCACAGATACGCAGTATTTT
abundance: once; j_gene: TRBJ2-7; v_gene: TRBV5-5; d_gene: TRBD1; CDR3aa: CASSLGGQLYEQYF; CDR3nt: TGTGCCAGCAGCTTGGGGGGACAGCTCTACGAGCAGTACTTC
abundance: NA; j_gene: TRBJ2-3; v_gene: TRBV5-1; d_gene: TRBD1; CDR3aa: CASSLQGARHGTDTQYF; CDR3nt: TGCGCCAGCAGCCTACAGGGGGCGCGACATGGCACAGATACGCAGTATTTT
abundance: NA; j_gene: TRBJ1-5; v_gene: TRBV6-5; d_gene: NA; CDR3aa: CASSSIGGNGQPQHF; CDR3nt: TGTGCCAGCAGTTCGATAGGAGGGAACGGTCAGCCCCAGCATTTT
abundance: NA; j_gene: TRBJ2-5; v_gene: TRBV12-3/TRBV12-4; d_gene: TRBD2; CDR3aa: CASSSWGGETQYF; CDR3nt: TGTGCCAGCAGTTCTTGGGGGGGGGAGACCCAGTACTTC
abundance: NA; j_gene: TRBJ2-2; v_gene: TRBV3-1/TRBV3-2; d_gene: NA; CDR3aa: CASSQGLGSYIIANTGELFF; CDR3nt: TGTGCCAGCAGCCAAGGTCTGGGCAGCTACATTATTGCGAACACCGGGGAGCTGTTTTTT
abundance: NA; j_gene: TRBJ2-7; v_gene: TRBV5-1; d_gene: NA; CDR3aa: CASSLAGWSEQYF; CDR3nt: TGCGCCAGCAGCTTGGCAGGGTGGAGCGAGCAGTACTTC
abundance: NA; j_gene: TRBJ1-6; v_gene: TRBV5-4; d_gene: TRBD1; CDR3aa: CASSLPRGNSPLHF; CDR3nt: TGTGCCAGCAGCTTGCCCAGGGGGAATTCACCCCTCCACTTT
abundance: NA; j_gene: TRBJ2-3; v_gene: TRBV7-3; d_gene: NA; CDR3aa: CASSLRGASTDTQYF; CDR3nt: TGTGCCAGCAGCTTAAGGGGCGCTAGCACAGATACGCAGTATTTT
abundance: NA; j_gene: TRBJ1-1; v_gene: TRBV6-5; d_gene: TRBD1; CDR3aa: CASSLTGETEAFF; CDR3nt: TGTGCCAGCAGTTTAACAGGGGAGACTGAAGCTTTCTTT
abundance: NA; j_gene: TRBJ2-7; v_gene: TRBV9; d_gene: NA; CDR3aa: CASSVGPSYEQYF; CDR3nt: TGTGCCAGCAGCGTGGGGCCATCCTACGAGCAGTACTTC
abundance: NA; j_gene: TRBJ2-5; v_gene: TRBV7-8; d_gene: TRBD2; CDR3aa: CASSLPPSGRDETQYF; CDR3nt: TGTGCCAGCAGCTTACCCCCTAGCGGGAGGGATGAGACCCAGTACTTC
abundance: NA; j_gene: TRBJ2-1; v_gene: TRBV20-1; d_gene: TRBD2; CDR3aa: CSASGGPGTTYNEQFF; CDR3nt: TGCAGTGCTAGTGGTGGGCCTGGGACTACATACAATGAGCAGTTCTTC
abundance: NA; j_gene: TRBJ1-2; v_gene: TRBV9; d_gene: TRBD1; CDR3aa: CASSVRSRVRAGGAEGYTF; CDR3nt: TGTGCCAGCAGCGTCAGGAGCAGAGTCCGGGCAGGGGGCGCGGAAGGCTACACCTTC
abundance: NA; j_gene: TRBJ2-3; v_gene: TRBV7-9; d_gene: NA; CDR3aa: CASTRQERTDTQYF; CDR3nt: TGTGCCAGCACCCGACAGGAACGCACAGATACGCAGTATTTT
abundance: NA; j_gene: TRBJ2-3; v_gene: TRBV7-2; d_gene: NA; CDR3aa: CASRLSPAGDTQYF; CDR3nt: TGTGCCAGCAGGTTAAGTCCAGCGGGAGATACGCAGTATTTT
abundance: NA; j_gene: TRBJ2-7; v_gene: TRBV11-3; d_gene: TRBD2; CDR3aa: CASSLPDSGSEHEQYF; CDR3nt: TGTGCCAGCAGCTTACCAGATAGCGGGAGTGAACACGAGCAGTACTTC
abundance: few; j_gene: TRBJ1-3; v_gene: TRBV25-1; d_gene: NA; CDR3aa: CASSTVSGNTIYF; CDR3nt: TGTGCCAGCAGTACTGTTTCTGGAAACACCATATATTTT
abundance: NA; j_gene: TRBJ2-7; v_gene: TRBV10-2; d_gene: NA; CDR3aa: CASSESGSSYEQYF; CDR3nt: TGCGCCAGCAGTGAGTCGGGGAGCTCCTACGAGCAGTACTTC
abundance: NA; j_gene: TRBJ2-3; v_gene: TRBV5-1; d_gene: NA; CDR3aa: CASGQGNTDTQYF; CDR3nt: TGCGCCAGCGGCCAGGGAAACACAGATACGCAGTATTTT
abundance: once; j_gene: TRBJ2-5; v_gene: TRBV19; d_gene: NA; CDR3aa: CASSQAGYRQETQYF; CDR3nt: TGTGCCAGTAGTCAGGCGGGATATCGTCAAGAGACCCAGTACTTC
abundance: many; j_gene: TRBJ2-1; v_gene: TRBV7-2; d_gene: TRBD2; CDR3aa: CASSSENSGSRFF; CDR3nt: TGTGCCAGCAGCTCGGAGAATAGCGGGAGTCGGTTCTTC